This TCR beta chain comes out of a study of blood T cell repertoires in COVID-19. As for the study in general: Acute and convalescent COVID-19 samples came from the United States, Italy and Spain. PBMCs, B-cell-depleted T cells, or T cells were the source of the cDNA or gDNA that made up the material.

In the original workflow: By means of reference gene primer amplification, nucleated cell counts were estimated. Libraries were prepared by immunoSEQ multiplex PCR; TCRdb keeps only in-frame clonotypes and omits some of them. V, J and clone size are those of that table, while D and trimming were read from the DNA. The top ten clones hold just over 7% of a sample with over 300,000 clones, roughly 85% of them seen once. Germline V gives CDR1 SGHDN, CDR2 FVKESK. This CDR3 is 14 amino acids long. V was clipped by 4 bases and J by 1 base, with 10 bases between them. The chain carries TRBV14 and TRBJ1-1, with D possibly matching TRBD1 (6 bases). The specimen was peripheral blood. This receptor was obtained from a human donor in a cohort sampled during active COVID-19. CDR3 residues: CASSRGQPNTEAFF. The CDR3, as DNA: TGTGCCAGCAGCCGAGGACAGCCGAACACTGAAGCTTTCTTT.